This T cell receptor beta chain was found in a study of blood T cell repertoires in COVID-19. For the study at large: COVID-19 samples from acute and convalescent phases originated in the United States, Italy and Spain. In each case, the material was cDNA or gDNA derived from T cells, B-cell-depleted T cells, or PBMCs.

Germline V CDR1 and CDR2: SGHTS, YDEGEE. This CDR3 region has 11 residues. Per the original methods: Amplification of reference gene primers provided the estimated nucleated cell counts. The repertoire was sequenced with immunoSEQ multiplex PCR; TCRdb's copy has only in-frame clones and lacks some. V, J and clone size are taken as reported in that table, and D and trimming were inferred from the DNA itself. The top ten clones hold about 0.26% of a sample with around 620,000 clones, about 87% of them seen once. The sequence was collected from a woman in her late teens or twenties with acute or convalescent COVID-19. The chain recombines TRBV5-8 with TRBJ1-1; D might be TRBD1 (5 bases). Input material: peripheral blood. The CDR3 region is CVRRGRTEAFF. The CDR3 nucleotides are TGTGTCAGGCGGGGGAGGACTGAAGCTTTCTTT.